This record concerns one T cell receptor (beta chain) sequence. The target of this receptor is not known. Base-call qualities are not available, and no considerably larger clone is one nucleotide away. The immunoSEQ Assay, a bias-controlled multiplex PCR, was used to amplify TCRbeta CDR3 regions from genomic DNA. In the original analysis: The number of nucleated cells in each sample was estimated by amplification of reference gene primers within the assay. To quantify the absolute abundance of each unique TCRbeta CDR3 rearrangement, sequence reads were collapsed and filtered. For each sample, productive Simpson clonality was calculated as the square root of Simpson's diversity index over productive rearrangements. What TCRdb holds here is the immuneACCESS table cut down to in-frame rearrangements. Part of the clones is not present; checked against another copy, under half of the missing clones reflect an unresolved V gene, and the others are unexplained. That table is the source of V, J and clone size, and D and trimming were worked out from the DNA. The sample table contains roughly 170,000 clones; only one count was recorded for 84% of them. Jointly, the top ten make up around 7% of the sample.

The CDR3, from cysteine to phenylalanine, totals 17 residues. Just the 51-base CDR3 DNA is kept, in frame starting at base 1. From the germline V gene, CDR1 is SGHVS and CDR2 is FNYEAQ. Cut back by 6 bases and 5 bases, the V and J ends lie 24 bases apart. Collaborating institutions collected whole blood in K2EDTA tubes following their own protocols. Collaborator samples were shipped for TCRbeta analysis as frozen whole blood, isolated PBMCs, or DNA extracted from either sample type. The entry originates in a study of blood T cell repertoires in COVID-19 (dated by TCRdb to 2018 to 2021). Background on the whole study: Samples from collaborators originated in the United States, Italy and Spain and spanned both the acute and convalescent phases of COVID-19. A de-identified subject ID, COVID-19 status, age in years and sex were almost always included in the sample metadata. Samples came from the ongoing ImmuneRACE study (first 160 participants) plus 1,254 subjects from 6 global collaborators. The repertoires were made available in a free public database intended to serve as a resource for research on the immune response to SARS-CoV-2. Where available, HLA class I and class II types were taken from metadata supplied by the sample provider and were not determined by assay-based typing. The prospective study material was composed of cDNA or gDNA derived from T cells, B-cell-depleted T cells, or PBMCs. The dataset comprised deeply sampled blood TCRbeta repertoires from subjects exposed to, actively infected with, or recovered from COVID-19.

General conclusions and limits of the study: The quantity of clinical and demographic metadata differed by source and by participant and was supplied without curation.

The receptor comes from a human donor in a cohort sampled during active COVID-19. The chain was built from TRBV7-6 and TRBJ2-3, with TRBD2 perhaps the D gene, on 6 matching bases. Input material: peripheral blood. The CDR3 loop reads CASRPRGGLLSGDTQYF. The DNA sequence follows: TGTGCCAGCAGACCCCGAGGAGGGCTCCTATCTGGAGATACGCAGTATTTT.